Listed below are T cell receptor beta chains from one sample, sequenced in a study of early T cells in non-severe SARS-CoV-2 infection. One entry per CDR3 protein, called by TCRdb with MiXCR from the 5' RACE reads. Of 55,000 or so distinct CDR3 sequences in the sample, 5% to 7.5% were seen once. The sample was whole blood, taken at baseline. All receptors derive from an adult who was a healthcare worker with PCR-confirmed SARS-CoV-2 infection or an uninfected control (not recorded which). The CDR3 runs from the conserved cysteine through the conserved F or W. The D gene is left open where the match is weak. Clone size is not always given. Where it is, it says once, few, many or a class for expanded clones.

D gene	clone size	V gene	J gene	CDR3 protein	CDR3 DNA
TRBD1	many	TRBV4-2	TRBJ1-2	CASSQTGQGNYGYTF	TGTGCCAGCAGCCAGACGGGACAGGGTAACTATGGCTACACCTTC
NA	NA	TRBV20-1	TRBJ2-7	CSARGRGSSYEQYF	TGCAGTGCTAGAGGAAGAGGGAGCTCCTACGAGCAGTACTTC
NA	many	TRBV4-3	TRBJ2-7	CASSPQHAGIYEQYF	TGCGCCAGCAGCCCCCAGCATGCAGGGATCTACGAGCAGTACTTC
NA	many	TRBV28	TRBJ1-1	CASRGYTEAFF	TGTGCCAGCAGGGGCTACACTGAAGCTTTCTTT
NA	few	TRBV11-2	TRBJ2-7	CASSLVAGGYEQYF	TGTGCCAGCAGCTTAGTGGCAGGGGGGTACGAGCAGTACTTC
NA	few	TRBV29-1	TRBJ1-2	CSVATGWDGYTF	TGCAGCGTTGCTACAGGGTGGGATGGCTACACCTTC
NA	many	TRBV4-2	TRBJ2-3	CASSQEWRLVTDTQYF	TGTGCCAGCAGCCAAGAATGGAGGCTTGTCACAGATACGCAGTATTTT
TRBD1	few	TRBV6-5	TRBJ1-6	CASQGGNNSPLHF	TGTGCCAGCCAGGGGGGTAATAATTCACCCCTCCACTTT
TRBD1	NA	TRBV6-1	TRBJ1-4	CATVRDSHEKLFF	TGTGCCACCGTCCGGGACAGTCATGAAAAACTGTTTTTT
TRBD1	NA	TRBV28	TRBJ2-7	CASSLLRDSYEQYF	TGTGCCAGCAGTTTATTAAGGGACAGCTACGAGCAGTACTTC
NA	NA	TRBV6-1	TRBJ2-7	CASTPGLHYEQYF	TGTGCCAGTACCCCGGGACTCCACTACGAGCAGTACTTC
TRBD1	few	TRBV18	TRBJ1-6	CASSRDSNSPLHF	TGTGCCAGCTCTCGGGACAGTAATTCACCCCTCCACTTT
TRBD1	NA	TRBV20-1	TRBJ2-1	CSPGTGGEEQFF	TGCAGCCCCGGGACAGGGGGCGAAGAGCAGTTCTTC
NA	NA	TRBV19	TRBJ2-3	CAYLHTGILTDTQYF	TGTGCCTACCTTCATACAGGGATCCTCACAGATACGCAGTATTTT
TRBD1	few	TRBV4-3	TRBJ2-7	CASSQVGQGEYEQYF	TGCGCCAGCAGCCAAGTTGGGCAGGGGGAATACGAGCAGTACTTC
NA	few	TRBV18	TRBJ2-1	CASSPPSKYNEQFF	TGTGCCAGCTCACCACCGTCAAAATACAATGAGCAGTTCTTC
NA	many	TRBV6-5	TRBJ1-5	CASSLLGIDSNQPQHF	TGTGCCAGCAGTCTACTGGGGATAGATAGCAATCAGCCCCAGCATTTT
NA	NA	TRBV18	TRBJ2-5	CASSPVLAGGETQYF	TGTGCCAGCTCACCGGTACTAGCCGGAGGGGAGACCCAGTACTTC
NA	NA	TRBV4-3	TRBJ1-6	CASSQVQDRYKGSPLHF	TGCGCCAGCAGCCAAGTCCAGGACCGCTACAAGGGGTCACCCCTCCACTTT
TRBD2	few	TRBV19	TRBJ2-3	CASSDGGAGGGDTQYF	TGTGCCAGTAGCGATGGAGGAGCGGGGGGCGGAGATACGCAGTATTTT
NA	NA	TRBV20-1	TRBJ2-3	CSGKESTDTQYF	TGCAGTGGTAAAGAATCGACAGATACGCAGTATTTT
NA	NA	TRBV9	TRBJ2-5	CASSPRRGAEETQYF	TGTGCCAGCAGCCCCCGCCGGGGCGCAGAAGAGACCCAGTACTTC
TRBD1	many	TRBV12-3/TRBV12-4	TRBJ1-1	CASSWDRMNTEAFF	TGTGCCAGCAGCTGGGACAGAATGAACACTGAAGCTTTCTTT